The rows below give T cell receptor beta chains drawn from one sample of a study of blood T cell repertoires in COVID-19. The table came from immunoSEQ multiplex PCR; TCRdb's copy has only in-frame clones and leaves some out. Of tens of thousands of clones listed, around four fifths are singletons. Sequencing was done on a sample of peripheral blood. All receptors derive from a man aged 50 to 60 with active COVID-19. Each CDR3 is given with its conserved first and last residue. Each record gives: D gene, J gene, V gene, clone size, CDR3 DNA, CDR3 protein. D genes are given only for firm matches. Where a row states a size, it is once, few, many or the class of an expanded clone; other rows omit it.

.	TRBJ2-3	TRBV6-5	.	TGTGCCAGCAGTCAGGGGTCAGATACGCAGTATTTT	CASSQGSDTQYF
TRBD2	TRBJ2-1	TRBV7-2	.	TGTGCCAGCAGCTTAGGAGCGCTAGCGGGGGGGGTAAATGAGCAGTTCTTC	CASSLGALAGGVNEQFF
TRBD1	TRBJ1-1	TRBV7-2	once	TGTGCCAGCAGCCCTGGACAGGGATCGGCTTTCTTT	CASSPGQGSAFF
.	TRBJ2-4	TRBV11-2	.	TGTGCCAGCAGCCCTAGCCGGGACTCTCAGTACTTC	CASSPSRDSQYF
.	TRBJ1-4	TRBV5-6	.	TGTGCCAGCACCTACGAAGGCGGAGAGAATGAAAAACTGTTTTTT	CASTYEGGENEKLFF
TRBD2	TRBJ2-1	TRBV4-3	.	TGCGCCAGCAGCCAAGATCGAGCTAGCGGGAGGGACAATGAGCAGTTCTTC	CASSQDRASGRDNEQFF
.	TRBJ1-2	TRBV3-1/TRBV3-2	.	TGTGCCAGCAGCCAAGATAGGGGGATCTATGGCTACACCTTC	CASSQDRGIYGYTF
.	TRBJ2-7	TRBV3-1/TRBV3-2	once	TGTGCCAGCAGCCAATATACTGATTCCTACGAGCAGTACTTC	CASSQYTDSYEQYF
.	TRBJ2-7	TRBV29-1	.	TGCAGCGTTGCCCCCGACAGTTCCTACGAGCAGTACTTC	CSVAPDSSYEQYF
.	TRBJ1-5	TRBV28	.	TGTGCCAGCAGTTTATTAGCAGGGCCTCAGCCCCAGCATTTT	CASSLLAGPQPQHF
TRBD1	TRBJ2-7	TRBV7-6	medium-sized	TGTGCCAGCAGCATCCGGGACAGGGACTCCTACGAGCAGTACTTC	CASSIRDRDSYEQYF
TRBD1	TRBJ1-4	TRBV5-1	few	TGCGCCAGCAGCCCTCTGGGGACAGGGGTCGAAAAACTGTTTTTT	CASSPLGTGVEKLFF
.	TRBJ1-5	TRBV6-5	.	TGTGCCAGCGACGATGCGGGTGGCAATCAGCCCCAGCATTTT	CASDDAGGNQPQHF
TRBD2	TRBJ2-1	TRBV2	.	TGTGCCAGCAGTGAAAGGACTAGCGGGGCCAATGAGCAGTTCTTC	CASSERTSGANEQFF
TRBD1	TRBJ2-3	TRBV7-2	.	TGTGCCAGCAGCCACGGGACAGGGGGCTTTCGTTCAGATACGCAGTATTTT	CASSHGTGGFRSDTQYF
.	TRBJ2-7	TRBV6-5	few	TGTGCCAGCAGGAGGGACTCCCACGAGCAGTACTTC	CASRRDSHEQYF
TRBD2	TRBJ2-3	TRBV18	.	TGTGCCAGCTCACCACCGCGGGGAGGGGGCACAGATACGCAGTATTTT	CASSPPRGGGTDTQYF
TRBD2	TRBJ2-1	TRBV12-3/TRBV12-4	.	TGTGCCAGCAGCTCTAGCGGGAGGGGTGAGCAGTTCTTC	CASSSSGRGEQFF
.	TRBJ1-3	TRBV28	.	TGTGCCAGCAGCCCCCACGGTGTATCTGGAAACACCATATATTTT	CASSPHGVSGNTIYF
TRBD1	TRBJ2-7	TRBV6-2/TRBV6-3	.	TGTGCCAGCAGTTACCAGCCGGGACAGAGCTACGAGCAGTACTTC	CASSYQPGQSYEQYF